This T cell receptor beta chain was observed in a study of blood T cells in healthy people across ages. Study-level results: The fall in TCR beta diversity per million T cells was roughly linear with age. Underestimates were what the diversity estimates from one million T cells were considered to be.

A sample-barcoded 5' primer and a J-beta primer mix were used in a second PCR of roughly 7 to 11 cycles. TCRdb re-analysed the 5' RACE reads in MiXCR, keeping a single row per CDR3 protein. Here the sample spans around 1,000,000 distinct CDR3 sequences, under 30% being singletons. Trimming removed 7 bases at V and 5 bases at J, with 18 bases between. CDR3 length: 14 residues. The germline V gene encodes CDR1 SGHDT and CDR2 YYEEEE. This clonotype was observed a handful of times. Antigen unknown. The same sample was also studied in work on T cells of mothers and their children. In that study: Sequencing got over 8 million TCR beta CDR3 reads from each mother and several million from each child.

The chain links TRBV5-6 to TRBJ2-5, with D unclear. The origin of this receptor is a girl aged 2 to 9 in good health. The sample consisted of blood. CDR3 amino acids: CASGLIVSLETQYF. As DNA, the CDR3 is TGTGCCAGCGGGTTGATTGTTTCCCTGGAGACCCAGTACTTC. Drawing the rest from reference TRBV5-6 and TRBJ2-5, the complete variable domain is DAGVTQSPTHLIKTRGQQVTLRCSPKSGHDTVSWYQQALGQGPQFIFQYYEEEERQRGNFPDRFSGHQFPNYSSELNVNALLLGDSALYLCASGLIVSLETQYFGPGTRLLVL.